The entry below describes one T cell receptor (beta chain). Looked up from germline, CDR1 is SGDLS and CDR2 is YYNGEE. Trimming removed 3 bases from V and 4 bases from J; junction bases left unmatched: 8. This CDR3 comprises 15 residues. The repertoire was sequenced with immunoSEQ multiplex PCR; TCRdb's copy has only in-frame clones and lacks some. The data show some 250,000 clones, with roughly 86% seen just once and roughly 4% held by the top ten. The source of the sample is a study of blood T cell repertoires in COVID-19. This TCR came from a woman aged 25-40 years with acute COVID-19. The V gene is TRBV9, the J gene TRBJ1-2, with 8 nucleotides matching TRBD1. Specimen: PBMCs or T cells enriched from blood (not recorded which). CDR3 nucleotide sequence: TGTGCCAGCAGCGCAAGGACAGGGCATGGCTATGGCTACACCTTC. Translated: CASSARTGHGYGYTF.